The 32 T cell receptor beta chains presented below share a single source sample, sequenced in a study of response to subunit inactivated influenza vaccine. TCRdb re-derived calls from the RT-PCR reads in MiXCR, one entry per CDR3 protein. The top ten clones hold over 8.5% of a sample with almost 600,000 distinct CDR3 sequences, 14% of them seen once. The sequenced sample was PBMCs from blood, obtained 11 to 12 days after vaccination. The receptors stem from a man aged 50 to 60 who received an inactivated influenza vaccine.

This clonotype was picked up many times. The CDR3 sequence: CASSQVISTDTQYF. DNA of the CDR3: TGCGCCAGCAGCCAAGTTATCTCCACAGATACGCAGTATTTT. The V gene is TRBV4-1, the J gene TRBJ2-3; no clear D gene. V was cut by 1 base and J by 2 bases, with 7 bases left in between. This CDR3 has 14 residues. Germline lookup yields CDR1 MGHRA and CDR2 YSYEKL.

This clonotype was detected only a few times. The V gene is TRBV29-1, the J gene TRBJ1-2, with 11 positions matching TRBD1. This CDR3 spans 15 amino acids. From germline, CDR1 is SQVTM and CDR2 ANQGSEA. The V and J ends lost 5 bases and 3 bases, in that order; junction bases with no gene match: 8. The CDR3 loop is CSVFGTGGSDYGYTF. The CDR3, as DNA: TGCAGCGTTTTCGGGACAGGGGGTAGCGACTATGGCTACACCTTC.

The chain links TRBV6-5 to TRBJ2-1; maybe TRBD2 (6 bases). V lost 2 bases and J 7 bases, leaving 12 bases between the germline ends. Germline-derived CDR1 and CDR2 are MNHEY and SVGAGI. The CDR3 has 14 residues. The CDR3 protein is CASSYGAGGNEQFF. CDR3 DNA: TGTGCCAGCAGTTACGGGGCAGGAGGGAATGAGCAGTTCTTC.

This rearrangement joins TRBV15 to TRBJ2-3; 10 bases map to TRBD1. Germline assignment: CDR1 LNHNV and CDR2 YYDKDF (reference sequence). V was clipped by 6 bases and J by 4 bases; unmatched bases: 16. The CDR3 length is 18 residues. The CDR3 DNA is TGTGCCACCAGTACTCAGTGGCTGGGACAGGGGAACCCAGATACGCAGTATTTT. It codes for CATSTQWLGQGNPDTQYF.

The table lists this clonotype with a few counts. The V and J genes are TRBV5-1 and TRBJ2-5, with 9 positions matching TRBD2. The J segment lost 6 bases and the V segment lost 2 bases, leaving 5 bases of the junction unmatched. The CDR3 runs 14 residues. Germline values: CDR1 SGHRS, CDR2 YFSETQ. This CDR3 is CASSFSSGEKTQYF. In DNA, the CDR3 is TGCGCCAGCAGCTTCTCTAGCGGGGAGAAGACCCAGTACTTC.

This clonotype was observed a handful of times. The V and J genes are TRBV30 and TRBJ2-1; D gene unclear. From germline, CDR1 is GTSNPN and CDR2 SVGIG (reference sequence). Trimming left V 0 bases short and J 5 bases short, with 8 bases between. The CDR3 totals 13 residues. The CDR3 DNA is TGTGCCTGGAGTGTACTCTGGGACAATGAGCAGTTCTTC. It codes for CAWSVLWDNEQFF.

Only a few counts were recorded for this clonotype. This rearrangement joins TRBV4-3 to TRBJ2-7; the match to TRBD1 covers 7 bases. Germline V gene lookup returns CDR1 LGHNA and CDR2 YSLEER. V shed 1 base and J 4 bases; nucleotides not matched to a gene: 13. There are 17 residues in the CDR3. CDR3 sequence (DNA): TGCGCCAGCAGCCAAGTCGTCGACAGGGCCACTTATTACGAGCAGTACTTC. The encoded protein is CASSQVVDRATYYEQYF.

The rearrangement joins TRBV6-2 or TRBV6-3 to TRBJ1-5; perhaps TRBD1 as D (5 bases). Trimming took 4 bases from V and 1 from J, leaving 11 bases between them. Per the germline V gene, CDR1 is MNHEY and CDR2 is SVGEGT. The CDR3 has 15 residues. CDR3 DNA sequence: TGTGCCAGCAGTTGGCGTGGGACGAGCAATCAGCCCCAGCATTTT. As protein: CASSWRGTSNQPQHF.

CDR3 coding DNA: TGCGCCAGCAGTCGGGCCACCTCAGATACGCAGTATTTT. Translation: CASSRATSDTQYF. This chain joins TRBV5-1 and TRBJ2-3; no clear D. CDR1 and CDR2 (germline): SGHRS, YFSETQ. Trimming took 5 bases from V and 4 from J, leaving 11 bases between them. The CDR3 is 13 residues long.

The chain carries TRBV5-1 and TRBJ2-7; 7 bases align to TRBD1. Germline V gene lookup returns CDR1 SGHRS and CDR2 YFSETQ. The J segment lost 2 bases and the V segment lost 4 bases, leaving 9 bases of the junction unmatched. This CDR3 is built from 15 residues. The CDR3 DNA sequence: TGCGCCAGCAGCGACCACTCTCAGGGGGCCTACGAGCAGTACTTC. Its protein product is CASSDHSQGAYEQYF.

The CDR3 nucleotides read TGCAGTGCTAGAAAGCCAGGTACAACGTCCTACGAGCAGTACTTC. It specifies CSARKPGTTSYEQYF. The rearrangement links TRBV20-1 to TRBJ2-7; no clear D. This CDR3 is built from 15 residues. Looked up from germline, CDR1 is DFQATT and CDR2 is SNEGSKA (reference sequence). The V gene lost 2 bases and the J gene lost 1 base, with 15 bases spanning the gap.

V is TRBV7-9 and J is TRBJ2-3; TRBD2 matches 11 bases. The junction had 9 bases not matched to a gene; V was cut back by 5 bases and J by 2 bases. The CDR3 is made up of 17 amino acids. Germline V gene data show CDR1 as SEHNR and CDR2 as FQNEAQ (reference sequence). CDR3 in amino acids: CASSRHLAGGTTDTQYF. The CDR3 region has the DNA TGTGCCAGCAGCCGACACCTAGCGGGGGGAACCACAGATACGCAGTATTTT.

The chain links TRBV7-3 to TRBJ2-1; D uncertain. The V gene lost 5 bases and the J gene lost 2 bases, with 10 bases spanning the gap. The germline V gene encodes CDR1 SGHTA and CDR2 FQGTGA. The CDR3 runs 14 residues. CDR3 sequence reads: CASSADPAYNEQFF. In DNA, the CDR3 is TGTGCCAGCAGCGCCGACCCGGCCTACAATGAGCAGTTCTTC.

The rearrangement joins TRBV10-3 to TRBJ1-5; D is perhaps TRBD1 (5 bases). Trimming removed 4 bases at V and 4 bases at J, with 14 bases between. This CDR3 spans 15 amino acids. CDR1 is ENHRY, CDR2 SYGVKD, per germline. The CDR3 nucleotides read TGTGCCATCAGTGGACAGCTCAGTTCGAATCAGCCCCAGCATTTT. The encoded protein is CAISGQLSSNQPQHF.

The chain joins TRBV19 to TRBJ2-4; 12 positions agree with TRBD1. This CDR3 has 14 amino acids. The ends lost 5 bases at V and 9 bases at J; junction bases unmatched: 5. In germline, CDR1 is LNHDA, CDR2 SQIVND (reference sequence). Written as DNA, the CDR3 is TGTGCCAGTAGTCCCGGGACAGGGGGCGTCATTCAGTACTTC. It yields the protein CASSPGTGGVIQYF.

The CDR3 loop reads CASGLPPGLETQYF. As DNA, the CDR3 is TGTGCCAGCGGCCTTCCACCGGGGTTGGAGACCCAGTACTTC. The chain uses TRBV6-2 or TRBV6-3 and TRBJ2-5; D possibly corresponds to TRBD2 (5 bases). Deletions cut 8 bases from V and 5 bases from J, with 18 bases between. The CDR3 spans 14 residues. Germline CDR1 and CDR2: MNHEY and SVGEGT.

The chain uses TRBV5-1 and TRBJ1-2; tentative D call: TRBD1 (6 bases). Germline CDR1 and CDR2: SGHRS and YFSETQ. V lost 3 bases, J lost 8 bases, and 11 bases lay in between. The CDR3 loop spans 12 amino acids. The CDR3 DNA is TGCGCCAGCAGCTCTGGACAGCCAGGCTACACCTTC. Amino acids: CASSSGQPGYTF.

This clonotype was counted only a few times. The chain has TRBV28 and TRBJ2-2; 9 positions agree with TRBD2. The CDR3 extends over 14 amino acids. The germline V gene has CDR1 MDHEN and CDR2 SYDVKM. After removal of 6 bases from V and 4 bases from J, the junction contained 3 bases not matched to a gene. CDR3 sequence reads: CASRLAGFTGELFF. The CDR3 coding sequence is TGTGCCAGCAGGCTAGCGGGGTTCACCGGGGAGCTGTTTTTT.

This clonotype was detected a few times. The chain's CDR3 is CSVLTGVYGYTF. The CDR3 DNA follows: TGCAGCGTATTGACTGGAGTCTATGGCTACACCTTC. V gene TRBV29-1 combines with J gene TRBJ1-2; no reliable D call. This CDR3 is built from 12 residues. Trimming cost V 6 bases and J 4 bases, with 12 bases left between them. Germline V CDR1 and CDR2: SQVTM, ANQGSEA. The whole variable domain, filled in from reference TRBV29-1 and TRBJ1-2, reads SAVISQKPSRDICQRGTSLTIQCQVDSQVTMMFWYRQQPGQSLTLIATANQGSEATYESGFVIDKFPISRPNLTFSTLTVSNMSPEDSSIYLCSVLTGVYGYTFGSGTRLTVV.

This rearrangement joins TRBV4-2 to TRBJ2-7, with 8 bases identical to TRBD2. The germline CDR1 and CDR2 sequences are LGHNA and YNFKEQ. Germline trimming cut 2 bases from V and 6 bases from J; bases unmatched to any gene: 12. The length of the CDR3 is 16 residues. The CDR3 is CASSQYPSGLSAEQYF. DNA for the CDR3: TGTGCCAGCAGCCAATACCCTAGCGGGTTATCTGCCGAGCAGTACTTC.

This clonotype was picked up one time. The chain couples TRBV12-3 or TRBV12-4 to TRBJ2-7, with D unresolved. CDR3 length equals 11 residues. Trimming cost V 8 bases and J 3 bases, with 8 bases left between them. The DNA for the CDR3 is TGTGCCAGCCCTTCGGGCTACGAGCAGTACTTC. It translates to CASPSGYEQYF.

This clonotype was recorded many times. The chain links TRBV12-3 or TRBV12-4 to TRBJ2-1, with D maybe TRBD1 (6 bases). V lost 9 bases and J lost 0, with 9 bases in between. CDR3 length: 13 residues. CDR3 protein: CASGQSSYNEQFF. Written as DNA, the CDR3 is TGTGCCAGTGGACAGAGCTCCTACAATGAGCAGTTCTTC.

In this sample, this clonotype turned up a few times. V and J are TRBV18 and TRBJ1-5; 10 bases line up with TRBD1. The V segment lost 5 bases and the J segment 5 bases; nucleotides outside the gene matches: 9. Looked up from germline, CDR1 is KGHSH and CDR2 is LQKENI. This CDR3 contains 16 residues. CDR3 residues: CASSAAGTGVDQPQHF. The CDR3 bases are TGTGCCAGCTCAGCAGCCGGGACAGGGGTGGATCAGCCCCAGCATTTT.

This clonotype came up a few times. The chain combines TRBV21-1 with TRBJ2-5; no check of the table's D call, TRBD2, against the DNA was made. TRBV21-1 is listed as a pseudogene. This CDR3 has 17 residues. The chain's CDR3 is CASSKRWGLAGQETQYF. CDR3 coding DNA: TGTGCCAGCAGCAAACGGTGGGGACTAGCGGGACAAGAGACCCAGTACTTC.

This chain joins TRBV7-9 and TRBJ2-1, with 10 bases that match TRBD2. The ends lost 4 bases at V and 5 bases at J; junction bases unmatched: 8. Germline CDR1 and CDR2: SEHNR and FQNEAQ (reference sequence). CDR3 length equals 16 residues. CDR3 in DNA: TGTGCCAGCAGCTCACTAGGGACTAGCGTCAACAATGAGCAGTTCTTC. Protein: CASSSLGTSVNNEQFF.

The chain recombines TRBV5-1 with TRBJ2-2, with TRBD2 as a possible D gene (7 bases). The CDR3 has 17 residues. Trimming took 0 bases from V and 3 from J, leaving 15 bases between them. Germline loops: CDR1 SGHRS, CDR2 YFSETQ. The DNA for the CDR3 is TGCGCCAGCAGCTTGGCCCTCGGGGGGCGCGACACCGGGGAGCTGTTTTTT. It codes for CASSLALGGRDTGELFF.

This clonotype was detected a few times. The CDR3 DNA sequence: TGTGCCAGCAGCGTAGGGACTAGTGACACCGGGGAGCTGTTTTTT. Translated, it gives CASSVGTSDTGELFF. This chain connects TRBV9 to TRBJ2-2, with 7 bases matching TRBD2. Looked up from germline, CDR1 is SGDLS and CDR2 is YYNGEE. The CDR3 is 15 amino acids. J lost 3 bases, V lost 0 bases, and 2 bases had no gene match.

This chain uses TRBV5-5 with TRBJ1-2, with D tentatively TRBD1 (6 bases). Germline loops: CDR1 SGHKS, CDR2 YYEKEE (reference sequence). CDR3 length equals 17 residues. V gave up 4 bases and J gave up 4 bases, with 23 bases separating them. In DNA, the CDR3 is TGTGCCAGCAGCCCGGCAACCGCCCCAGGGGATGCCTATGGCTACACCTTC. It specifies CASSPATAPGDAYGYTF. Based on the CDR3 plus reference TRBV5-5 and TRBJ1-2, the full variable domain is DAGVTQSPTHLIKTRGQQVTLRCSPISGHKSVSWYQQVLGQGPQFIFQYYEKEERGRGNFPDRFSARQFPNYSSELNVNALLLGDSALYLCASSPATAPGDAYGYTFGSGTRLTVV.

The gene calls are TRBV7-8 and TRBJ1-2; D possibly corresponds to TRBD1 (5 bases). V lost 1 base and J lost 1, with 10 bases in between. From germline, CDR1 is SGHVS and CDR2 FQNEAQ. The CDR3 has 15 amino acids. The CDR3, as DNA: TGTGCCAGCAGCTTAGGGGGGGTCAGTAACTATGGCTACACCTTC. It is translated as CASSLGGVSNYGYTF.

This clonotype was seen only a few times. This rearrangement joins TRBV2 to TRBJ2-7; no reliable D call. Germline values: CDR1 SNHLY, CDR2 FYNNEI. The CDR3 consists of 11 residues. V lost 5 bases, J lost 4 bases, and 6 bases lay in between. The CDR3 is CASSMGYEQYF. Here the CDR3 DNA reads TGTGCCAGCAGTATGGGTTACGAGCAGTACTTC.

In this sample, this clonotype turned up a few times. J is TRBJ1-1 and V is TRBV9; 7 nucleotides line up with TRBD1. The CDR3 length is 14 residues. V was pared by 2 bases and J by 6 bases, with 7 bases of the junction left unmatched. Germline V CDR1 and CDR2: SGDLS, YYNGEE. The chain's CDR3 is CASSVHTGAAEAFF. The CDR3 nucleotides read TGTGCCAGCAGCGTCCATACAGGGGCAGCTGAAGCTTTCTTT.

This clonotype showed up just a few times. The J gene is TRBJ1-5, the V gene TRBV6-2 or TRBV6-3; D is ambiguous. CDR1 is MNHEY, CDR2 SVGEGT, per germline. Trimming took 2 bases from V and 4 from J, leaving 3 bases between them. This CDR3 is built from 12 residues. CDR3 region: CASSYRNQPQHF. CDR3 DNA sequence: TGTGCCAGCAGTTACAGGAATCAGCCCCAGCATTTT.